These 21 T cell receptor beta chains originate from one sample sequenced in a study of persistence of HIV-infected CD4 T cells. The antigens for these receptors are not known. Sequencing used immunoSEQ version 4 in survey mode. Sequenced by immunoSEQ multiplex PCR; TCRdb stores in-frame clones only, minus some. Among approximately 65,000 clones, over 60% were seen once, and the ten largest hold about 1.8%. Cells were stimulated with overlapping HIV-1 Gag 15-mer peptides. Sorted nonresponding memory CD4+ T cells were CD40L-negative, CD69-negative, CD45RO-high. The input for sequencing was CD4+ T cells sorted from PBMCs after roughly 20-hour stimulation, taken from a patient who received antiretroviral therapy. These receptors were obtained from an adult man with HIV who was CMV-seropositive.

This chain uses TRBV18 with TRBJ1-5; a possible D gene is TRBD1 (5 bases). Germline loops: CDR1 KGHSH, CDR2 LQKENI. The CDR3 is made up of 14 amino acids. V gave up 5 bases and J gave up 5 bases, with 13 bases separating them. CDR3 protein: CASSSTGGDQPQHF. In DNA form, the CDR3 reads TGTGCCAGCTCATCAACAGGTGGGGATCAGCCCCAGCATTTT.

V usage is TRBV19 and J usage is TRBJ2-2, with D unresolved. Deletions cut 3 bases from V and 3 bases from J, with 11 bases between. Per the germline V gene, CDR1 is LNHDA and CDR2 is SQIVND (reference sequence). The CDR3 runs 15 residues. As DNA, the CDR3 is TGTGCCAGTAGTATGCCCGGGCAGTACACCGGGGAGCTGTTTTTT. This codes for CASSMPGQYTGELFF.

The CDR3 here is CASSGQGNTGELFF. The CDR3 nucleotides are TGTGCCAGTAGCGGACAGGGGAACACCGGGGAGCTGTTTTTT. This chain joins TRBV19 and TRBJ2-2, with 8 bases matching TRBD1. CDR1 and CDR2 (germline): LNHDA, SQIVND (reference sequence). V shed 6 bases and J 1 base; nucleotides not matched to a gene: 1. This CDR3 is 14 amino acids long.

The CDR3 bases are TGTGCCAGCAGCCAAAGGGCTGGGACAGGAGGGGGAAACACCATATATTTT. Translating gives CASSQRAGTGGGNTIYF. The chain joins TRBV3-1 (or the pseudogene TRBV3-2) to TRBJ1-3, with TRBD1 identical over 8 bases. With V trimmed by 2 bases and J by 4 bases, 10 bases remained unmatched. Germline values: CDR1 LGHDT, CDR2 YNNKEL (reference sequence). The CDR3 totals 17 residues.

In this sample, this clone turned up a few times. The rearrangement links TRBV5-1 to TRBJ1-1, with no clear D. Between the trimmed V and J ends, which lost 0 bases and 3 bases, there was a span of 12 bases. The CDR3 runs to 15 residues. The germline V gene has CDR1 SGHRS and CDR2 YFSETQ. The CDR3 loop reads CASSLDAGTHTEAFF. In DNA, the CDR3 is TGCGCCAGCAGCTTGGACGCAGGCACACACACTGAAGCTTTCTTT.

The chain uses TRBV5-1 and TRBJ1-5, with 7 bases fitting TRBD1. The J segment lost 4 bases and the V segment lost 2 bases, leaving 3 bases of the junction unmatched. Germline lookup yields CDR1 SGHRS and CDR2 YFSETQ. The length of the CDR3 is 14 residues. The CDR3 coding sequence is TGCGCCAGCAGCTTAGGGACAGTGAATCAGCCCCAGCATTTT. Protein product: CASSLGTVNQPQHF.

V usage is TRBV28 and J usage is TRBJ2-6, with D unclear. V gave up 6 bases and J gave up 0 bases, with 6 bases separating them. The germline V gene encodes CDR1 MDHEN and CDR2 SYDVKM. There are 14 residues in the CDR3. In DNA, the CDR3 is TGTGCCAGCAGCTCTTTCTCTGGGGCCAACGTCCTGACTTTC. Translated: CASSSFSGANVLTF.

The V and J genes are TRBV3-1 (or the pseudogene TRBV3-2) and TRBJ1-2, with D possibly TRBD1 on 5 matching bases. There are 16 residues in the CDR3. Germline V gives CDR1 LGHDT, CDR2 YNNKEL (reference sequence). The germline V and J ends were trimmed by 1 base and 7 bases, with 19 bases remaining between them. In nucleotides, the CDR3 is TGTGCCAGCAGCCAAGTCTCGGGAAAGGGGATGGGTGGCTACACCTTC. Protein: CASSQVSGKGMGGYTF.

The chain combines TRBV6-5 with TRBJ2-1, with D perhaps assigned TRBD1 or TRBD2 (7 bases each). Trimming took off 6 bases at V and 7 bases at J, with 13 bases between the two ends. CDR1 is MNHEY, CDR2 SVGAGI, per germline. The CDR3 is 13 residues long. CDR3 nucleotides: TGTGCCAGCAGAATCCAGGGGGGGAATGAGCAGTTCTTC. Translation gives CASRIQGGNEQFF.

The V and J genes are TRBV6-5 and TRBJ2-1; D assignment may be TRBD1 or TRBD2 (6 bases each). The V end was cut by 10 bases, the J end by 5 bases, with 12 bases between. Germline lookup yields CDR1 MNHEY and CDR2 SVGAGI. The CDR3 runs 12 residues. CDR3 in amino acids: CATKGGNNEQFF. DNA for the CDR3: TGTGCCACCAAGGGGGGTAACAATGAGCAGTTCTTC.

This chain links TRBV18 with TRBJ1-1, with D hard to call. The CDR3 consists of 14 residues. The V and J ends lost 2 bases and 6 bases respectively, with 13 bases between them. CDR1 is KGHSH, CDR2 LQKENI, per germline. Written as DNA, the CDR3 is TGTGCCAGCTCACCAAACCAAGGGAGGGCTGAAGCTTTCTTT. Protein: CASSPNQGRAEAFF. Using reference TRBV18 and TRBJ1-1 for the parts outside the CDR3, the full variable domain is NAGVMQNPRHLVRRRGQEARLRCSPMKGHSHVYWYRQLPEEGLKFMVYLQKENIIDESGMPKERFSAEFPKEGPSILRIQQVVRGDSAAYFCASSPNQGRAEAFFGQGTRLTVV.

The chain recombines TRBV19 with TRBJ2-6, with TRBD2 matching over 7 bases. Germline V gene lookup returns CDR1 LNHDA and CDR2 SQIVND (reference sequence). This CDR3 is built from 15 residues. V shed 5 bases and J 1 base; nucleotides not matched to a gene: 2. The CDR3 DNA follows: TGTGCCAGTAGTCCGGGGGGATCTGGGGCCAACGTCCTGACTTTC. Translation gives CASSPGGSGANVLTF.

The gene calls are TRBV5-6 and TRBJ1-6, with D unresolved. The CDR3 contains 15 residues. Trimming stripped 1 base from V and 4 bases from J, with 9 bases between. CDR1 is SGHDT and CDR2 is YYEEEE in the germline V gene. CDR3 DNA: TGTGCCAGCAGCTTGAATTCAGGTTATAATTCACCCCTCCACTTT. Translating it yields CASSLNSGYNSPLHF.

The J gene is TRBJ2-7, the V gene TRBV6-2 or TRBV6-3; a weak D match, TRBD1 (5 bases). Trimming took 0 bases from V and 2 from J, leaving 14 bases between them. The CDR3 loop spans 16 amino acids. Germline V gene lookup returns CDR1 MNHEY and CDR2 SVGEGT. CDR3 in DNA: TGTGCCAGCAGTTACTCCGTAACAGGTCCCGCCTACGAGCAGTACTTC. This codes for CASSYSVTGPAYEQYF.

The rearrangement joins TRBV5-8 to TRBJ2-6; 7 bases line up with TRBD1. Germline CDR1 is SGHTS and CDR2 is YDEGEE. V shed 6 bases and J 0 bases; nucleotides not matched to a gene: 6. This CDR3 has 16 residues. In DNA form, the CDR3 reads TGTGCCAGCAAGGACAGGTTCGTCTCTGGGGCCAACGTCCTGACTTTC. It codes for CASKDRFVSGANVLTF.

V is TRBV5-1 and J is TRBJ2-3, with 10 bases lining up with TRBD2. Germline CDR1 SGHRS, CDR2 YFSETQ. Losses at the gene ends were 0 bases for V and 7 bases for J; bases not matched to a gene: 8. This CDR3 spans 16 amino acids. CDR3 protein: CASSLDGSGGFNTQYF. The CDR3 coding sequence is TGCGCCAGCAGCTTGGATGGTAGCGGGGGGTTTAATACGCAGTATTTT.

This clone was seen a single time. The V gene is TRBV28, the J gene TRBJ1-2; TRBD1 is a possible D gene (6 bases). This CDR3 is 13 amino acids long. In germline, CDR1 is MDHEN, CDR2 SYDVKM. V lost 5 bases to trimming and J lost 10 bases, with 17 bases between them. CDR3 region: CASSRHPEGDYTF. CDR3 coding DNA: TGTGCCAGCAGTCGACACCCCGAGGGGGACTACACCTTC.

The V and J genes are TRBV12-3 or TRBV12-4 and TRBJ2-1, with 8 bases fitting TRBD1. The CDR3 length is 12 residues. Germline trimming cut 5 bases from V and 7 bases from J; bases unmatched to any gene: 1. CDR3 coding DNA: TGTGCCAGCAGTAGACAGGGGAATGAGCAGTTCTTC. This encodes CASSRQGNEQFF.

This clone was picked up one time. The V gene is TRBV6-4, the J gene TRBJ1-1, with D unresolved. Trimming left V 0 bases short and J 1 base short, with 6 bases between. CDR1 MRHNA and CDR2 SNTAGT come from the germline V gene. The CDR3 consists of 14 residues. The CDR3 here is CASSDSNRNTEAFF. As DNA, the CDR3 is TGTGCCAGCAGTGACTCGAACAGGAACACTGAAGCTTTCTTT.

The genes are TRBV6-5 and TRBJ2-1, with D hard to call. The CDR3 totals 14 residues. CDR1 is MNHEY, CDR2 SVGAGI, per germline. Trimming cost V 7 bases and J 0 bases, with 10 bases left between them. CDR3 sequence: CASKVPNSYNEQFF. CDR3 DNA: TGTGCCAGCAAGGTACCGAACTCCTACAATGAGCAGTTCTTC.

The rearrangement links TRBV2 to TRBJ1-1; D is uncertain. V dropped 3 bases and J dropped 1 base, with 12 bases sitting between them. Germline V gene data show CDR1 as SNHLY and CDR2 as FYNNEI. The CDR3 runs 15 residues. CDR3 bases: TGTGCCAGCAGTGATATGTCTGCCAGGAACACTGAAGCTTTCTTT. Amino acid sequence: CASSDMSARNTEAFF.